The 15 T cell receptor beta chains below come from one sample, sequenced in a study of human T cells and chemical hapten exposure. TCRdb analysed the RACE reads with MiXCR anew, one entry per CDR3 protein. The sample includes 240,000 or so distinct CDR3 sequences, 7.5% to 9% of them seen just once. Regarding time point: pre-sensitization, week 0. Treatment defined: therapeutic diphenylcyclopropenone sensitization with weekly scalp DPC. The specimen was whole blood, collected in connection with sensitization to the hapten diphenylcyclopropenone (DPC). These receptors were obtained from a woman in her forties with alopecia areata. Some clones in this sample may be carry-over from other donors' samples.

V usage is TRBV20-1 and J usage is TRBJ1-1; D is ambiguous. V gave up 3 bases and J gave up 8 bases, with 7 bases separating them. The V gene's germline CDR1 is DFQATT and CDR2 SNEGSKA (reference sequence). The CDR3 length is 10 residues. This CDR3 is CSASRVEAFF. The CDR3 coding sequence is TGCAGTGCTAGTAGGGTAGAAGCTTTCTTT.

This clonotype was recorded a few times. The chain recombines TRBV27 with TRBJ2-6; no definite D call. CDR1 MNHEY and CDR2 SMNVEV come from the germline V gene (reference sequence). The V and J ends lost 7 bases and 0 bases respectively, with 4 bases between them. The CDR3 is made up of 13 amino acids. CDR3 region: CASTSSGANVLTF. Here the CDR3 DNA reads TGTGCCAGCACTTCCTCTGGGGCCAACGTCCTGACTTTC.

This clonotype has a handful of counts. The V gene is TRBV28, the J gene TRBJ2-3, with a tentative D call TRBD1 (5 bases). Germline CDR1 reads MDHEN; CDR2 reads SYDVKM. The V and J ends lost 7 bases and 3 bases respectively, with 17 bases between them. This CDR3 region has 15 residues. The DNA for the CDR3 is TGTGCCAGCAAAACCCGACAGTGGTCGACAGATACGCAGTATTTT. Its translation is CASKTRQWSTDTQYF.

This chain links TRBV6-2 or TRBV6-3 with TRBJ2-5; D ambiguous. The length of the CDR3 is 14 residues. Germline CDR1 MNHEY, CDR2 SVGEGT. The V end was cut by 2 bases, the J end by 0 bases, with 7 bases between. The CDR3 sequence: CASSYRRYQETQYF. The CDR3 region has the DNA TGTGCCAGCAGTTACCGGCGATACCAAGAGACCCAGTACTTC.

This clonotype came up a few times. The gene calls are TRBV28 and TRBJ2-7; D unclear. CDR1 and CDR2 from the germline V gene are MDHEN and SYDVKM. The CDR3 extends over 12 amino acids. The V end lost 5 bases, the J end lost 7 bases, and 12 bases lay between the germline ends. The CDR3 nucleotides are TGTGCCAGCAGTCCGCCGGGTTGGGAGCAGTACTTC. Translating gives CASSPPGWEQYF. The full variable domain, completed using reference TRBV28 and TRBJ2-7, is DVKVTQSSRYLVKRTGEKVFLECVQDMDHENMFWYRQDPGLGLRLIYFSYDVKMKEKGDIPEGYSVSREKKERFSLILESASTNQTSMYLCASSPPGWEQYFGPGTRLTVT.

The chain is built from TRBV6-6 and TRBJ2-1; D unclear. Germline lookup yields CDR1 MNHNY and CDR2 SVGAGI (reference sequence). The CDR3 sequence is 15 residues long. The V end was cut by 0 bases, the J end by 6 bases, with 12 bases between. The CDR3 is CASSYSGGVPNEQFF. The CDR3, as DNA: TGTGCCAGCAGTTACTCCGGTGGAGTCCCCAATGAGCAGTTCTTC.

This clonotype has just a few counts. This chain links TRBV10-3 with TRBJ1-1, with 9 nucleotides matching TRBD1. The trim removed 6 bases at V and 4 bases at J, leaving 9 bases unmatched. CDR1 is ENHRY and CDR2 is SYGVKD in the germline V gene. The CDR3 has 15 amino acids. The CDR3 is CAIRGQGRSSTEAFF. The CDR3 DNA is TGTGCCATCAGGGGACAGGGCAGGTCGAGCACTGAAGCTTTCTTT.

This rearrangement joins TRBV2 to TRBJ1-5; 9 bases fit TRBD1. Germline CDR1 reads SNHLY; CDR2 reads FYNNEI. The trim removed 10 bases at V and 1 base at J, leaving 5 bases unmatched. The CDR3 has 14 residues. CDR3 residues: CATSGTGSNQPQHF. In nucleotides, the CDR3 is TGTGCCACCTCCGGGACAGGGAGCAATCAGCCCCAGCATTTT.

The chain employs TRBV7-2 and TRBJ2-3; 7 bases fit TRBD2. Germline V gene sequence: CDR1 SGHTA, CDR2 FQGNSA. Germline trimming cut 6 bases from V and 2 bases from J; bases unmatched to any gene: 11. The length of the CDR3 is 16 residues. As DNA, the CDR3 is TGTGCCAGCAGGATCCAGGGCGGGAGACCCACAGATACGCAGTATTTT. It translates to CASRIQGGRPTDTQYF.

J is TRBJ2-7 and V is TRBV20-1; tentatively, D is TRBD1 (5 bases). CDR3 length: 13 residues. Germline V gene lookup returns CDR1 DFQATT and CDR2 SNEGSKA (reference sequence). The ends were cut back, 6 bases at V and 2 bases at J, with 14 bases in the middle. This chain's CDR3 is CSARQPLTYEQYF. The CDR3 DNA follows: TGCAGTGCGAGACAGCCCCTGACCTACGAGCAGTACTTC.

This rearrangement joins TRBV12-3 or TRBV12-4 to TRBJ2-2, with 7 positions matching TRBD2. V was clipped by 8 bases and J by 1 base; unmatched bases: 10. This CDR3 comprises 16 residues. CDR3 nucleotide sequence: TGTGCCAGCCCCGTCAGGGCGGGAGTGAACACCGGGGAGCTGTTTTTT. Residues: CASPVRAGVNTGELFF.

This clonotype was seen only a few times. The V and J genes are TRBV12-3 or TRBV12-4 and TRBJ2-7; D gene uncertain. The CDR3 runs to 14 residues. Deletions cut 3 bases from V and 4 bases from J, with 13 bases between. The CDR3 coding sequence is TGTGCCAGCAGTTTCCCACCGGGTTTTTACGAGCAGTACTTC. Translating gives CASSFPPGFYEQYF.

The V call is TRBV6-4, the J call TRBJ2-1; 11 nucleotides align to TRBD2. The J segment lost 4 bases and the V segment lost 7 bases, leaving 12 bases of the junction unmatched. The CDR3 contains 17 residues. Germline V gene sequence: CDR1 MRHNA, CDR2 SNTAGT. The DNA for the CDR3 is TGTGCCAGCAAACTACTAGTAGCGGGAGGGCAATACAATGAGCAGTTCTTC. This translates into CASKLLVAGGQYNEQFF.

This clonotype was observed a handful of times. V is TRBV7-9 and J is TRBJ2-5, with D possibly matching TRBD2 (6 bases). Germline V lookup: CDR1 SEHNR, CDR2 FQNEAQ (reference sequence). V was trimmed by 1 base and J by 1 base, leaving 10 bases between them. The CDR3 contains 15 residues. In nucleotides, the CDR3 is TGTGCCAGCAGCTTAGTCGGGAGACCCCAAGAGACCCAGTACTTC. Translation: CASSLVGRPQETQYF.

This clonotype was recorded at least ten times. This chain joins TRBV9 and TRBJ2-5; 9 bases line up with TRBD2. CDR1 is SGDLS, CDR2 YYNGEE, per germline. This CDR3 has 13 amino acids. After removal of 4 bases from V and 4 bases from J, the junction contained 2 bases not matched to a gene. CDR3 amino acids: CASSQLAGETQYF. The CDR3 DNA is TGTGCCAGCAGCCAACTAGCGGGAGAGACCCAGTACTTC.